This T cell receptor (beta chain) emerged from a study of blood T cell repertoires in COVID-19. As processed by the authors: Estimation of nucleated cell counts was performed using reference gene primer amplification. The method was immunoSEQ multiplex PCR; TCRdb's version includes in-frame clones alone and lacks a portion of them. V and J calls and clone size are those listed in that table; D and trimming were worked out from the DNA. Of about 150,000 clones in the sample, 79% were seen once. This CDR3 region has 13 residues. V lost 3 bases, J lost 14 bases, and 19 bases lay in between. Germline-derived CDR1 and CDR2 are SNHLY and FYNNEI.

This receptor was taken from an older woman in a cohort exposed to, infected with or recovered from COVID-19 (not recorded which). Sample: PBMCs or T cells enriched from blood (not recorded which). The chain uses TRBV2 and TRBJ1-2; D ambiguous. The CDR3 coding sequence is TGTGCCAGCAGTGATGGTCTGGGCCAGTCGCAAACCTTC. This codes for CASSDGLGQSQTF.